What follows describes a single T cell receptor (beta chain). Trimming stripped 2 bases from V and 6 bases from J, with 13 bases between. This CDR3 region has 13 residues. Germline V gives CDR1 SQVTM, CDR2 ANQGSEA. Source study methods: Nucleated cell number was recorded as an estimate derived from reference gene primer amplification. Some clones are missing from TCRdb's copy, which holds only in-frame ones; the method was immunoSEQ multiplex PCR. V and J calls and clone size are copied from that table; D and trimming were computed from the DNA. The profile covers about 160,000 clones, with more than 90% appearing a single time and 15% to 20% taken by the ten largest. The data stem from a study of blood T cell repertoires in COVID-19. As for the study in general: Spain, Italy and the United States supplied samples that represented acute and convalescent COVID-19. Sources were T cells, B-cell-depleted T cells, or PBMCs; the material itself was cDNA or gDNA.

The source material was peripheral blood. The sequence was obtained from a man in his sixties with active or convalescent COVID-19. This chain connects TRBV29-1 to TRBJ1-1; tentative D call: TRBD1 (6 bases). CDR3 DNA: TGCAGCGTTGAAAGACAGGCCGCTTCTGAAGCTTTCTTT. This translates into CSVERQAASEAFF.